The present T cell receptor beta chain was sequenced within a study of T cell repertoires in cytomegalovirus infection. Regarding the study as a whole: HLA-C-restricted CMV clonotypes gave the most frequent clonotype in two of eight donors.

On this clonotype itself: Its antigen is currently unknown.

Germline CDR1 and CDR2: KGHDR and SFDVKD. The CDR3 runs 11 residues. V was shortened by 5 bases and J by 3 bases, with 3 bases between the two germline ends. A single record per CDR3 protein comes from TCRdb applying MiXCR to the reads. Here the sample spans roughly 700,000 distinct CDR3 sequences, 30% to 40% being singletons. The source of this sequence is a human donor in good health (CMV status not recorded). Some clones in this sample may be carry-over from other donors' samples. The input for sequencing was cultured PBMCs, taken from culture after CMV antigen stimulation. V usage is TRBV24-1 and J usage is TRBJ2-5; no clear D gene. CDR3 DNA: TGTGCCACCAGTGCAGAAGAGACCCAGTACTTC. Translating it yields CATSAEETQYF.